These 14 T cell receptor beta chains were sequenced from one sample in a study of kidney transplant recipient with SARS-CoV-2 infection. TCRdb redid the calling of the reads with MiXCR, one entry per CDR3 protein. Of 200,000 to 300,000 distinct CDR3 sequences listed, under 30% are singletons. The sequencing used a blood sample, collected at baseline and on day 111 from a kidney transplant recipient. The receptors come from a male patient aged 30 to 40 who had COVID-19 and was a kidney transplant recipient. Some T cells may be supplied by the graft donor.

As for this clonotype: One base away lies a much larger clone, so this may be a sequencing read error. The V gene is TRBV5-1, the J gene TRBJ1-2; the D is unclear. This CDR3 has 15 amino acids. Between the trimmed V and J ends, which lost 6 bases and 2 bases, there was a span of 17 bases. Per germline, CDR1 SGHRS and CDR2 YFSETQ. In DNA, the CDR3 is TGCGCCAGCAACCCATGGACGGGAAGCAACTATGGCTACACCTTC. Its protein is CASNPWTGSNYGYTF.

This clonotype was counted ten times or more. The chain couples TRBV11-2 to TRBJ1-1; D gene unclear. This CDR3 is built from 14 residues. V was pared by 3 bases and J by 3 bases, with 11 bases between. Germline V gene data show CDR1 as SGHAT and CDR2 as FQNNGV. CDR3 in amino acids: CASSFGRDYTEAFF. The CDR3 DNA is TGTGCCAGCAGCTTTGGGCGCGACTACACTGAAGCTTTCTTT.

This clonotype was observed many times. J is TRBJ2-5 and V is TRBV27; D uncertain. The CDR3 has 12 residues. CDR1 and CDR2 from the germline V gene are MNHEY and SMNVEV (reference sequence). The V gene lost 6 bases and the J gene lost 5 bases, with 10 bases spanning the gap. CDR3 residues: CASRRLGETQYF. The CDR3 region has the DNA TGTGCCAGCAGACGATTGGGGGAGACCCAGTACTTC.

Worth noting for this clonotype: This may stem from a read error, because a much larger clone lies one nucleotide away. The rearrangement joins TRBV11-1 to TRBJ1-2, with unresolved D. The CDR3 is made up of 17 amino acids. The ends were cut back, 2 bases at V and 4 bases at J, with 20 bases in the middle. The V gene's germline CDR1 is SGHAT and CDR2 FQDESV (reference sequence). The CDR3 here is CASSLNYKAGRTYGYTF. The CDR3 coding sequence is TGTGCCAGCAGCTTAAATTATAAGGCTGGAAGGACCTATGGCTACACCTTC.

In this sample, this clonotype turned up a few times. The chain joins TRBV9 to TRBJ2-3; D is undetermined. V gave up 0 bases and J gave up 0 bases, with 8 bases separating them. The germline gives CDR1 SGDLS, CDR2 YYNGEE. The CDR3 extends over 15 amino acids. CDR3 coding DNA: TGTGCCAGCAGCGTAGGTGGAGCCAGCACAGATACGCAGTATTTT. It encodes CASSVGGASTDTQYF.

This clonotype was picked up many times. The CDR3 loop is CASRGMTSGRYNEQFF. The CDR3 bases are TGTGCCAGCAGAGGGATGACTAGCGGGAGATACAATGAGCAGTTCTTC. The chain couples TRBV2 to TRBJ2-1, with 12 bases that match TRBD2. The CDR3 is 16 amino acids. The germline gives CDR1 SNHLY, CDR2 FYNNEI. V gave up 6 bases and J gave up 4 bases; unmatched junction bases: 7.

The sample holds many counts of this clonotype. J is TRBJ2-7 and V is TRBV25-1; 12 nucleotides agree with TRBD1. Germline CDR1 and CDR2: MGHDK and SYGVNS. V dropped 1 base and J dropped 0; count of bases not matched to a gene: 16. The CDR3 has 21 amino acids. The CDR3 coding sequence is TGTGCCAGCAGTGAATGGGAGCCGGGACAGGGGGCTTCGGGTTTCTCCTACGAGCAGTACTTC. Translated, it gives CASSEWEPGQGASGFSYEQYF.

At least ten counts were recorded for this clonotype. This rearrangement joins TRBV12-2 to TRBJ2-3; the D call in the table, TRBD2, was not verified against the DNA. TRBV12-2 is annotated as a pseudogene. This CDR3 has 16 amino acids. The DNA of the CDR3 is TGTGCAAGTCGCTTAGCCCTGGCGGGGAGCACAGATACGCAGTATTTT. Its protein product is CASRLALAGSTDTQYF.

This clonotype came up many times. The V call is TRBV5-6, the J call TRBJ1-2, with D unclear. Germline V gene lookup returns CDR1 SGHDT and CDR2 YYEEEE. The CDR3 covers 16 residues. The V gene lost 7 bases and the J gene lost 4 bases, with 23 bases spanning the gap. CDR3 nucleotide sequence: TGTGCCAGCCGACGGCCCAATAGTCGAAAGACCTATGGCTACACCTTC. This codes for CASRRPNSRKTYGYTF.

This clonotype occurred many times. This chain links TRBV10-3 with TRBJ1-1, with a tentative D call TRBD1 (5 bases). Germline CDR1 ENHRY, CDR2 SYGVKD. V was clipped by 0 bases and J by 3 bases, with 11 bases between them. The CDR3 is made up of 15 amino acids. CDR3 loop: CAISESGDEDTEAFF. CDR3 DNA sequence: TGTGCCATCAGTGAGTCTGGGGACGAGGACACTGAAGCTTTCTTT.

With respect to this clonotype: A much larger clone lies a single base off, so this may be a read error. DNA for the CDR3: TGTGCCAGCAACTTAGCTTTAAGGGATCAGCCCCAGCATTTT. As protein: CASNLALRDQPQHF. The gene calls are TRBV7-2 and TRBJ1-5, with D unclear. Germline V lookup: CDR1 SGHTA, CDR2 FQGNSA. The CDR3 is made up of 14 amino acids.

A word on this clonotype: A read error is possible here, since a much larger clone lies one base away. The rearrangement links TRBV6-8 to TRBJ1-2; D not certain. There are 17 residues in the CDR3. Trimming stripped 4 bases from V and 4 bases from J, with 22 bases between. Germline CDR1 is MNHGY and CDR2 is SAAAGT. DNA for the CDR3: TGTGCCAGCAGTTCTCTTATACGCTCTAGAGAGACCTATGGCTACACCTTC. Amino acids: CASSSLIRSRETYGYTF.

The chain is built from TRBV28 and TRBJ2-1, with 7 bases lining up with TRBD1. The closer fit of TRBJ2-5 to the DNA end suggests the J call may be wrong. The CDR3 is made up of 15 amino acids. From germline, CDR1 is MDHEN and CDR2 SYDVKM. CDR3 nucleotide sequence: TGTGCCAGCAGGCCCCCGACAGGGTCTGAGGAGACCCAGTACTTC. As protein: CASRPPTGSEETQYF.

On this clonotype: A read error is possible here, since a much larger clone lies one base away. V gene TRBV6-1 combines with J gene TRBJ1-3; D is undetermined. The V end lost 1 base, the J end lost 2 bases, and 9 bases lay between the germline ends. The CDR3 contains 15 residues. Per the germline V gene, CDR1 is MNHNS and CDR2 is SASEGT. The DNA of the CDR3 is TGTGCCAGCAGTGAAGTTCTGGACCCTGGAAACACCATATATTTT. As protein: CASSEVLDPGNTIYF.